Listed here are 30 T cell receptor beta chains from one sample, sequenced in a study of CD8+CD57+ T cells in acquired aplastic anemia (dated by TCRdb to the late 2010s). The sample was run on an Illumina HiSeq 2000. Genomic DNA served as template for TCR beta VDJ combination and CDR3 sequence profiling. TCRdb cleaned the public reads at Q25 with fastp, built clones with MiXCR and kept in-frame beta chains. Each CDR3 protein gets just one entry, which takes the most common genes and DNA from the rows behind it. The sample table holds about 270,000 distinct CDR3 sequences, of which approximately 57% were seen once. The ten largest clonotypes hold 6.5% to 10% of the sample. The sample consisted of sorted CD4+, CD8+, or CD8+CD57+ T cells (not recorded which) from PBMCs. These receptors were obtained from a human donor with severe aplastic anemia or a healthy control (not recorded which).

The chain employs TRBV7-2 and TRBJ1-1; D is uncertain. CDR1 and CDR2 from the germline V gene are SGHTA and FQGNSA. V gave up 2 bases and J gave up 1 base, with 8 bases separating them. CDR3 length: 14 amino acids. The CDR3 DNA is TGTGCCAGCAGCTTAATAGGTAGGAACACTGAAGCTTTCTTT. Translated, it gives CASSLIGRNTEAFF.

Ten or more counts support this clonotype. V usage is TRBV20-1 and J usage is TRBJ2-1; 13 bases line up with TRBD2. CDR1 DFQATT and CDR2 SNEGSKA come from the germline V gene (reference sequence). V trimming: 1 base; J trimming: 0 bases; junction bases outside the gene matches: 6. This CDR3 region has 18 residues. CDR3 amino acids: CSARVATSGGSSYNEQFF. DNA of the CDR3: TGCAGTGCTAGAGTGGCGACTAGCGGGGGGAGCTCCTACAATGAGCAGTTCTTC.

This clonotype was seen many times. The chain carries TRBV3-1 and TRBJ2-3; perhaps TRBD2 as D (6 bases). Germline loops: CDR1 LGHDT, CDR2 YNNKEL (reference sequence). CDR3 size: 13 residues. Trimming left V 4 bases short and J 5 bases short, with 10 bases between. CDR3 nucleotides: TGTGCCAGCAGCCCGGCGGGGCTAGATACGCAGTATTTT. As protein: CASSPAGLDTQYF.

This chain joins TRBV7-2 and TRBJ2-3; D is unresolved. This CDR3 region has 13 residues. Germline CDR1 is SGHTA and CDR2 is FQGNSA. V lost 2 bases, J lost 5 bases, and 8 bases lay in between. CDR3 in DNA: TGTGCCAGCAGCTTATTTATTTTAGATACGCAGTATTTT. Encoded protein: CASSLFILDTQYF.

The chain recombines TRBV20-1 with TRBJ2-3, with 8 bases matching TRBD2. J lost 1 base, V lost 1 base, and 13 bases had no gene match. Germline-derived CDR1 and CDR2 are DFQATT and SNEGSKA (reference sequence). The CDR3 sequence is 18 residues long. In DNA, the CDR3 is TGCAGTGCTAGAGCCGGACTAGCCTCGAAGGTGGGCACAGATACGCAGTATTTT. Translating gives CSARAGLASKVGTDTQYF.

Here the CDR3 reads CSAPSKGSYEQYF. CDR3 nucleotide sequence: TGCAGTGCGCCGTCGAAGGGGAGCTACGAGCAGTACTTC. The V call is TRBV20-1, the J call TRBJ2-7; D possibly uses TRBD1 or TRBD2 (5 bases each). Germline-derived CDR1 and CDR2 are DFQATT and SNEGSKA (reference sequence). The V gene lost 6 bases and the J gene lost 3 bases, with 15 bases spanning the gap. This CDR3 has 13 amino acids.

The genes are TRBV12-3 or TRBV12-4 and TRBJ1-2; D is uncertain. The germline V and J ends were trimmed by 0 bases and 5 bases, with 10 bases remaining between them. The CDR3 consists of 14 residues. Written as DNA, the CDR3 is TGTGCCAGCAGTTTAGCTGTGGTAGGGTATGGCTACACCTTC. Translating gives CASSLAVVGYGYTF.

The chain has TRBV7-9 and TRBJ2-7, with 9 positions matching TRBD1. The CDR3 spans 17 residues. CDR1 and CDR2 from the germline V gene are SEHNR and FQNEAQ (reference sequence). V shed 4 bases, J shed 7 bases, and the junction held 17 bases outside the gene matches. The CDR3 region has the DNA TGTGCCAGCAGCTCCGAAGAAACCGACAGGGGGGGGAGGGAGCAGTACTTC. This sequence encodes CASSSEETDRGGREQYF. Using reference TRBV7-9 and TRBJ2-7 for the parts outside the CDR3, the full variable domain is DTGVSQNPRHKITKRGQNVTFRCDPISEHNRLYWYRQTLGQGPEFLTYFQNEAQLEKSRLLSDRFSAERPKGSFSTLEIQRTEQGDSAMYLCASSSEETDRGGREQYFGPGTRLTVT.

The chain carries TRBV12-5 and TRBJ1-1, with D possibly matching TRBD1 (6 bases). The CDR3 is made up of 19 amino acids. The V gene lost 0 bases and the J gene lost 5 bases, with 25 bases spanning the gap. CDR1 and CDR2 (germline): LGHNT, FRNRAP. The CDR3 reads CASGLVLFGQGRRGTEAFF. The CDR3 DNA follows: TGTGCTAGTGGTTTGGTATTATTTGGTCAGGGGCGGAGGGGGACTGAAGCTTTCTTT.

The chain links TRBV25-1 to TRBJ1-6; tentatively, D is TRBD1 (5 bases). Germline V gives CDR1 MGHDK, CDR2 SYGVNS. With 1 base removed from V and 7 bases from J, the gap between germline ends came to 11 bases. There are 15 residues in the CDR3. Here the CDR3 reads CASSESDSPNSPLHF. Written as DNA, the CDR3 is TGTGCCAGCAGTGAATCCGACAGCCCCAATTCACCCCTCCACTTT.

This chain links TRBV12-3 or TRBV12-4 with TRBJ2-7, with 11 bases identical to TRBD1. The CDR3 length is 14 residues. Unmatched junction bases numbered 0, after V lost 3 bases and J lost 2 bases. CDR3 in DNA: TGTGCCAGCAGTTTGGACAGGGGGCCCTACGAGCAGTACTTC. Translation gives CASSLDRGPYEQYF.

This clonotype was seen only a few times. CDR3 bases: TGTGCCAGTCGACACGGTAGCGGGGGGGGGCCAGCCGGGGAGCTGTTTTTT. Amino acids: CASRHGSGGGPAGELFF. This sequence joins TRBV6-1 and TRBJ2-2, with TRBD2 identical over 11 bases. This CDR3 contains 17 residues. The junction had 15 bases not matched to a gene; V was cut back by 9 bases and J by 6 bases. Per the germline V gene, CDR1 is MNHNS and CDR2 is SASEGT.

The chain is built from TRBV20-1 and TRBJ1-1, with D unresolved. With 3 bases removed from V and 1 base from J, the gap between germline ends came to 6 bases. The CDR3 runs 12 residues. Per the germline V gene, CDR1 is DFQATT and CDR2 is SNEGSKA (reference sequence). The DNA of the CDR3 is TGCAGTGCTAGGCGACAGAACACTGAAGCTTTCTTT. This gives the protein CSARRQNTEAFF.

The genes are TRBV6-4 and TRBJ2-1, with 7 bases fitting TRBD1. Germline V gives CDR1 MRHNA, CDR2 SNTAGT. CDR3 length equals 14 residues. V was clipped by 4 bases and J by 0 bases; unmatched bases: 0. CDR3 residues: CASSGDSSYNEQFF. The CDR3 nucleotides are TGTGCCAGCAGTGGGGACAGCTCCTACAATGAGCAGTTCTTC.

The gene calls are TRBV4-2 and TRBJ1-1; D gene uncertain. The CDR3 has 12 residues. Germline assignment: CDR1 LGHNA and CDR2 YNFKEQ. Trimming took off 5 bases at V and 6 bases at J, with 10 bases between the two ends. CDR3 in amino acids: CASSKWPAEAFF. Written as DNA, the CDR3 is TGTGCCAGCAGCAAGTGGCCCGCTGAAGCTTTCTTT.

J is TRBJ1-5 and V is TRBV20-1; D is undetermined. This CDR3 spans 12 amino acids. With 4 bases removed from V and 4 bases from J, the gap between germline ends came to 8 bases. Germline V gene lookup returns CDR1 DFQATT and CDR2 SNEGSKA (reference sequence). The CDR3, as DNA: TGCAGTGCTATGAGTAGGAATCAGCCCCAGCATTTT. As protein: CSAMSRNQPQHF.

The V and J genes are TRBV7-9 and TRBJ2-7; 12 bases align to TRBD1. The CDR3 is made up of 16 amino acids. Germline CDR1 and CDR2: SEHNR and FQNEAQ (reference sequence). The V and J ends lost 3 bases and 4 bases, in that order; junction bases with no gene match: 7. The CDR3 coding sequence is TGTGCCAGCAGCTTGGGGACAGGGGGCCCTGGGTACGAGCAGTACTTC. This sequence encodes CASSLGTGGPGYEQYF.

This sequence joins TRBV19 and TRBJ2-7, with 7 bases identical to TRBD2. The length of the CDR3 is 16 residues. V was pared by 8 bases and J by 0 bases, with 13 bases of the junction left unmatched. In germline, CDR1 is LNHDA, CDR2 SQIVND (reference sequence). CDR3 protein: CASGTIGRGGSYEQYF. The CDR3, as DNA: TGTGCCAGTGGTACCATCGGCCGCGGGGGCTCCTACGAGCAGTACTTC.

J is TRBJ2-1 and V is TRBV2; D uncertain. CDR1 and CDR2 from the germline V gene are SNHLY and FYNNEI. CDR3 length: 15 residues. Trimming took off 6 bases at V and 0 bases at J, with 12 bases between the two ends. The CDR3 loop is CASSAQRSSYNEQFF. DNA of the CDR3: TGTGCCAGCAGCGCCCAGAGGAGCTCCTACAATGAGCAGTTCTTC.

V gene TRBV9 combines with J gene TRBJ1-1, with D unclear. Germline lookup yields CDR1 SGDLS and CDR2 YYNGEE. Trimming removed 1 base from V and 4 bases from J, with 8 bases in between. The CDR3 runs to 13 residues. The CDR3 sequence is CASSVLGITEAFF. The CDR3 nucleotides read TGTGCCAGCAGCGTATTGGGAATCACTGAAGCTTTCTTT.

This chain joins TRBV25-1 and TRBJ2-3, with TRBD2 identical over 8 bases. The CDR3 length is 14 residues. Germline CDR1 reads MGHDK; CDR2 reads SYGVNS. V lost 6 bases to trimming and J lost 2 bases; unmatched junction nucleotides: 4. CDR3 sequence: CASSVAGNTDTQYF. The CDR3 DNA is TGTGCCAGCAGCGTAGCGGGGAACACAGATACGCAGTATTTT.

About this clonotype: A junction end diverges from the germline sequence, so it may reflect a read error. The gene calls are TRBV7-3 and TRBJ2-2; 9 positions agree with TRBD2. The germline gives CDR1 SGHTA, CDR2 FQGTGA. The CDR3 contains 16 residues. In DNA, the CDR3 is TGCGCCAGCAGCCAAGATCTGCTAGCGGGGATCGGGGAGCTGTTTTTT. Its translation is CASSQDLLAGIGELFF.

This clonotype was seen once. The chain combines TRBV9 with TRBJ2-7; 7 bases match TRBD2. Trimming at V came to 0 bases and at J to 3 bases, leaving 3 bases not matched to a gene. The CDR3 runs to 14 residues. Germline V gene lookup returns CDR1 SGDLS and CDR2 YYNGEE. The DNA for the CDR3 is TGTGCCAGCAGCGTAGAGACTAGCAGCTACGAGCAGTACTTC. Protein product: CASSVETSSYEQYF. Complete variable domain (other parts from reference TRBV9 and TRBJ2-7): DSGVTQTPKHLITATGQRVTLRCSPRSGDLSVYWYQQSLDQGLQFLIQYYNGEERAKGNILERFSAQQFPDLHSELNLSSLELGDSALYFCASSVETSSYEQYFGPGTRLTVT.

The V gene is TRBV10-2, the J gene TRBJ1-4; weak D call: TRBD1 (5 bases). Trimming stripped 4 bases from V and 5 bases from J, with 11 bases between. Germline-derived CDR1 and CDR2 are WSHSY and SAAADI. The CDR3 is made up of 14 amino acids. The CDR3 protein is CASSVGRLNEKLFF. DNA for the CDR3: TGCGCCAGCAGTGTGGGACGGCTGAATGAAAAACTGTTTTTT.

This clonotype was picked up many times. J is TRBJ2-1 and V is TRBV20-1, with TRBD2 identical over 13 bases. CDR3 size: 14 residues. V lost 5 bases, J lost 9 bases, and 7 bases stayed unmatched. Germline assignment: CDR1 DFQATT and CDR2 SNEGSKA (reference sequence). CDR3 nucleotides: TGCAGTGCTTCTAGACTAGCGGGGGGTGGTGAGCAGTTCTTC. Translating it yields CSASRLAGGGEQFF.

This sequence joins TRBV20-1 and TRBJ2-1; 11 nucleotides line up with TRBD2. This CDR3 has 21 residues. With V trimmed by 4 bases and J by 0 bases, 20 bases remained unmatched. Germline lookup yields CDR1 DFQATT and CDR2 SNEGSKA (reference sequence). This CDR3 is CSATTPLSGTSGFSSYNEQFF. DNA of the CDR3: TGCAGTGCTACCACCCCTCTTAGCGGGACTAGCGGTTTTAGCTCCTACAATGAGCAGTTCTTC.

The rearrangement joins TRBV15 to TRBJ2-7; D is unresolved. This CDR3 comprises 14 residues. Germline lookup yields CDR1 LNHNV and CDR2 YYDKDF (reference sequence). V was shortened by 0 bases and J by 5 bases, with 11 bases between the two germline ends. CDR3 amino acids: CATSRDQVLHEQYF. As DNA, the CDR3 is TGTGCCACCAGCAGAGATCAGGTTCTCCACGAGCAGTACTTC.

V gene TRBV19 combines with J gene TRBJ2-7, with D unresolved. Germline loops: CDR1 LNHDA, CDR2 SQIVND (reference sequence). V was clipped by 2 bases and J by 2 bases, with 7 bases between them. CDR3 length: 13 residues. CDR3 sequence reads: CASSITATYEQYF. In DNA form, the CDR3 reads TGTGCCAGTAGTATAACTGCAACCTACGAGCAGTACTTC.

This chain connects TRBV29-1 to TRBJ1-2; a possible D gene is TRBD1 (5 bases). Germline lookup yields CDR1 SQVTM and CDR2 ANQGSEA. Trimming removed 7 bases from V and 2 bases from J, with 20 bases in between. This CDR3 region has 15 residues. CDR3 amino acids: CSALTRAGPNYGYTF. CDR3 coding DNA: TGCAGCGCGCTAACCCGGGCAGGGCCAAACTATGGCTACACCTTC.

The V call is TRBV27, the J call TRBJ1-2; 10 nucleotides line up with TRBD1. V gave up 4 bases and J gave up 4 bases; unmatched junction bases: 12. The CDR3 loop spans 17 amino acids. Germline V gene sequence: CDR1 MNHEY, CDR2 SMNVEV (reference sequence). The DNA for the CDR3 is TGTGCCAGCAGTTGCCAGACAGGGGGCGCAAGACCCTATGGCTACACCTTC. The encoded protein is CASSCQTGGARPYGYTF.